A selection of T cell receptor beta chains follows, all from one sample in a study of T cell repertoires in cytomegalovirus infection. A single record per CDR3 protein comes from TCRdb applying MiXCR to the reads. The top ten hold about a quarter of the sample, which has approximately 170,000 distinct CDR3 sequences, approximately 15% seen once. Sequencing was performed on PBMCs. All receptors come from a human donor in good health (CMV status not recorded). Some clones in this sample may be carry-over from other donors' samples. Each CDR3 is given with its conserved first and last residue. D genes are given only for firm matches. Part of the rows lack a size; the others show once, few, many or a class for expanded clones.

size | J | D | V | CDR3 | DNA
once | TRBJ1-5 | NA | TRBV29-1 | CSVRQGNQPQHF | TGCAGCGTAAGACAGGGCAATCAGCCCCAGCATTTT
many | TRBJ1-5 | NA | TRBV7-2 | CASSLDAGGNQPQHF | TGTGCCAGCAGCTTAGATGCTGGGGGCAATCAGCCCCAGCATTTT
NA | TRBJ2-5 | NA | TRBV15 | CATSRGKTQETQYF | TGTGCCACCAGCAGAGGAAAGACCCAAGAGACCCAGTACTTC
many | TRBJ2-1 | TRBD2 | TRBV30 | CAWIPAGRGSNEQFF | TGTGCCTGGATACCGGCAGGGAGGGGATCCAATGAGCAGTTCTTC
many | TRBJ1-5 | NA | TRBV6-6 | CASSLQEINQPQHF | TGTGCCAGCAGTTTACAGGAAATCAATCAGCCCCAGCATTTT
many | TRBJ1-2 | NA | TRBV7-2 | CASSLRARGGYTF | TGTGCCAGCAGCTTAAGGGCACGAGGCGGCTACACCTTC
many | TRBJ1-1 | NA | TRBV7-6 | CASSVGTPMNTEAFF | TGTGCCAGCAGCGTAGGGACACCCATGAACACTGAAGCTTTCTTT
NA | TRBJ2-7 | NA | TRBV10-3 | CAIRDPGHRWDEQYF | TGTGCCATCAGAGATCCGGGACACCGATGGGACGAGCAGTACTTC
many | TRBJ1-4 | NA | TRBV7-2 | CASTRPGLNEKLFF | TGTGCCAGCACCCGCCCGGGGCTAAATGAAAAACTGTTTTTT
many | TRBJ2-5 | TRBD2 | TRBV28 | CASSLAGPGTQYF | TGTGCCAGCAGTCTAGCGGGTCCGGGGACCCAGTACTTC
few | TRBJ2-3 | NA | TRBV6-4 | CASSDWAGSDTQYF | TGTGCCAGCAGTGACTGGGCGGGATCAGATACGCAGTATTTT
many | TRBJ2-1 | TRBD2 | TRBV5-5 | CASSSGTSGINEQFF | TGTGCCAGCAGCTCAGGGACTAGCGGGATCAATGAGCAGTTCTTC
once | TRBJ1-1 | NA | TRBV6-5 | CASSSRAGNTEAFF | TGTGCCAGCAGTAGCCGGGCCGGGAACACTGAAGCTTTCTTT
few | TRBJ2-7 | NA | TRBV3-1 | CASRQKGDEQYF | TGTGCCAGCAGGCAGAAGGGGGACGAGCAGTACTTC
few | TRBJ1-6 | TRBD1 | TRBV7-2 | CASSSGPGQGASPLHF | TGTGCCAGCAGCTCGGGGCCGGGACAGGGGGCCTCACCCCTCCACTTT
few | TRBJ2-5 | NA | TRBV3-1 | CASSQLQETQYF | TGTGCCAGCAGCCAACTCCAAGAGACCCAGTACTTC
NA | TRBJ2-6 | NA | TRBV6-2/TRBV6-3 | CASSLRGGTGANVLTF | TGTGCCAGCAGCCTCAGGGGCGGTACTGGGGCCAACGTCCTGACTTTC
few | TRBJ1-5 | NA | TRBV20-1 | CSARDGGGNQPQHF | TGCAGTGCTAGAGATGGGGGGGGCAATCAGCCCCAGCATTTT
many | TRBJ1-5 | NA | TRBV6-5 | CASSFLPGNQPQHF | TGTGCCAGCAGTTTTCTGCCGGGCAATCAGCCCCAGCATTTT
NA | TRBJ1-1 | NA | TRBV7-9 | CASSPRDSRNTEAFF | TGTGCCAGCAGCCCACGGGACTCCCGGAACACTGAAGCTTTCTTT
many | TRBJ2-1 | TRBD2 | TRBV7-3 | CASSSSGGNGNEQFF | TGTGCCAGCAGCAGTAGCGGGGGAAATGGCAATGAGCAGTTCTTC
many | TRBJ1-2 | NA | TRBV13 | CASSFLVASPQGYTF | TGTGCCAGCAGCTTTTTAGTAGCGAGTCCCCAGGGCTACACCTTC
NA | TRBJ2-5 | NA | TRBV5-1 | CAGNLAGETQYF | TGCGCCGGCAACTTGGCCGGGGAGACCCAGTACTTC
many | TRBJ2-7 | NA | TRBV28 | CASISLKGNIYEQYF | TGTGCCAGCATCTCCCTTAAGGGGAATATATACGAGCAGTACTTC
many | TRBJ2-3 | NA | TRBV7-2 | CASSWQTSTDTQYF | TGTGCCAGCAGCTGGCAGACTAGCACAGATACGCAGTATTTT
many | TRBJ2-3 | NA | TRBV7-9 | CASSLEGADTQYF | TGTGCCAGCAGCTTAGAAGGGGCCGATACGCAGTATTTT
many | TRBJ2-7 | NA | TRBV6-1 | CASSPQGYEQYF | TGTGCCAGCAGTCCACAGGGATACGAGCAGTACTTC
NA | TRBJ1-1 | NA | TRBV2 | CASSLSVGAGRGTEAFF | TGTGCCAGCAGCCTCTCTGTAGGAGCAGGGAGGGGGACTGAAGCTTTCTTT
NA | TRBJ1-5 | NA | TRBV19 | CASKISGGSNQPQHF | TGTGCCAGTAAGATCTCGGGCGGAAGCAATCAGCCCCAGCATTTT
NA | TRBJ2-1 | NA | TRBV28 | CASITGFNEQFF | TGTGCCAGCATTACGGGATTCAATGAGCAGTTCTTC
NA | TRBJ1-1 | NA | TRBV29-1 | CSVVGRGGWGAKDTEAFF | TGCAGCGTTGTTGGTCGGGGGGGATGGGGGGCGAAGGACACTGAAGCTTTCTTT
NA | TRBJ1-1 | NA | TRBV28 | CATHFRPEAFF | TGTGCCACCCACTTTCGCCCCGAAGCTTTCTTT
many | TRBJ2-1 | NA | TRBV7-3 | CASSLIGRRSYNEQFF | TGTGCCAGCAGCTTAATTGGGAGAAGGTCCTACAATGAGCAGTTCTTC
few | TRBJ2-2 | NA | TRBV4-2 | CASSQDLNTGELFF | TGTGCCAGCAGCCAAGATTTGAACACCGGGGAGCTGTTTTTT
once | TRBJ2-1 | TRBD2 | TRBV7-6 | CASSQLPGSGSSYNEQFF | TGTGCCAGCAGCCAGCTCCCTGGTAGCGGGTCCTCCTACAATGAGCAGTTCTTC
few | TRBJ2-1 | TRBD1 | TRBV5-1 | CASSFGTGGNEQFF | TGCGCCAGCAGCTTCGGGACAGGGGGCAATGAGCAGTTCTTC
few | TRBJ1-5 | NA | TRBV6-5 | CASSYSIVGNQPQHF | TGTGCCAGCAGTTACAGTATAGTCGGCAATCAGCCCCAGCATTTT
few | TRBJ2-1 | NA | TRBV15 | CATSNRRGSYNEQFF | TGTGCCACCAGCAATCGCAGGGGATCCTACAATGAGCAGTTCTTC
NA | TRBJ2-5 | NA | TRBV4-3 | CASSQGSSGQETQYF | TGCGCCAGCAGCCAAGGGAGCTCAGGCCAAGAGACCCAGTACTTC
NA | TRBJ2-4 | TRBD2 | TRBV7-9 | CASSSPGLAGKYF | TGTGCCAGCAGCTCCCCTGGACTAGCGGGGAAGTACTTC
NA | TRBJ2-7 | NA | TRBV29-1 | CSGGQDYEQYF | TGCAGCGGGGGCCAGGACTACGAGCAGTACTTC
few | TRBJ1-1 | NA | TRBV27 | CASSPTPANTEAFF | TGTGCCAGCAGTCCGACTCCCGCGAACACTGAAGCTTTCTTT
many | TRBJ2-3 | NA | TRBV7-2 | CASSLGVGTSRTLTDTQYF | TGTGCCAGCAGCTTAGGGGTCGGGACTTCTCGGACCCTCACAGATACGCAGTATTTT
NA | TRBJ2-3 | TRBD1 | TRBV6-5 | CASSYGTASTDTQYF | TGTGCCAGCAGTTACGGGACAGCAAGCACAGATACGCAGTATTTT
NA | TRBJ1-5 | NA | TRBV20-1 | CSATQVGSSNQPQHF | TGCAGTGCTACACAGGTGGGCAGTAGCAATCAGCCCCAGCATTTT
NA | TRBJ2-3 | TRBD2 | TRBV12-3/TRBV12-4 | CASSSRLSGRATDTQYF | TGTGCCAGCAGTTCCCGCCTTAGCGGGAGGGCCACAGATACGCAGTATTTT
NA | TRBJ2-1 | NA | TRBV25-1 | CASTSEIRPYNEQFF | TGTGCCAGCACCTCAGAGATAAGGCCCTACAATGAGCAGTTCTTC
many | TRBJ2-3 | TRBD2 | TRBV7-8 | CASSFSGGTSTDTQYF | TGTGCCAGCAGCTTTAGCGGGGGTACTAGCACAGATACGCAGTATTTT